Below, 15 T cell receptor beta chains from the same sample are listed, as sequenced in a study of TIL therapy for anti-PD-1-resistant metastatic lung cancer. This was the immunoSEQ v3 assay. This table comes from immunoSEQ multiplex PCR, and its TCRdb copy is limited to in-frame clones, with some not included. The sample comprises about 21,000 clones, just over 70% of which are singletons, and nearly 2% rests with the top ten. Noted time point: pre-treatment sample, taken before nivolumab and TIL therapy. The specimen comprised blood, sampled at baseline. The receptors were sampled from a person aged 25 to 79 with non-small cell lung cancer.

The CDR3 DNA follows: TGTGCCAGCAGTGAAGGGACACCGAACTATGGCTACACCTTC. It specifies CASSEGTPNYGYTF. This sequence joins TRBV2 and TRBJ1-2, with a weak D call TRBD1 (5 bases). This CDR3 is 14 amino acids long. Germline-derived CDR1 and CDR2 are SNHLY and FYNNEI. Trimming took 1 base from V and 2 from J, leaving 8 bases between them.

The chain uses TRBV5-1 and TRBJ2-7, with 7 bases lining up with TRBD2. Germline values: CDR1 SGHRS, CDR2 YFSETQ. The J segment lost 2 bases and the V segment lost 3 bases, leaving 8 bases of the junction unmatched. The CDR3 has 15 residues. DNA for the CDR3: TGCGCCAGCAGCTATTCTAGCGGAGGTACCTACGAGCAGTACTTC. It codes for CASSYSSGGTYEQYF. The entire variable domain, with the rest obtained from reference TRBV5-1 and TRBJ2-7, is as follows: KAGVTQTPRYLIKTRGQQVTLSCSPISGHRSVSWYQQTPGQGLQFLFEYFSETQRNKGNFPGRFSGRQFSNSRSEMNVSTLELGDSALYLCASSYSSGGTYEQYFGPGTRLTVT.

This clone was counted once. The chain is built from TRBV7-6 and TRBJ2-1, with 9 bases fitting TRBD2. Germline CDR1 reads SGHVS; CDR2 reads FNYEAQ. CDR3 length equals 13 residues. V gave up 3 bases and J gave up 9 bases; unmatched junction bases: 3. The chain's CDR3 is CASSFGREGEQFF. The CDR3 region has the DNA TGTGCCAGCAGCTTTGGGCGGGAGGGTGAGCAGTTCTTC. Variable domain in full (rest from reference TRBV7-6 and TRBJ2-1): GAGVSQSPRYKVTKRGQDVALRCDPISGHVSLYWYRQALGQGPEFLTYFNYEAQQDKSGLPNDRFSAERPEGSISTLTIQRTEQRDSAMYRCASSFGREGEQFFGPGTRLTVL.

The rearrangement joins TRBV5-4 to TRBJ2-1; TRBD2 might be the D (6 bases). Looked up from germline, CDR1 is SGHNT and CDR2 is YYREEE (reference sequence). Trimming removed 4 bases at V and 8 bases at J, with 13 bases between. The CDR3 totals 13 residues. The CDR3 here is CASSLGLLDEQFF. DNA of the CDR3: TGTGCCAGCAGCCTGGGACTTCTCGATGAGCAGTTCTTC.

The chain couples TRBV6-5 to TRBJ2-7; 7 nucleotides align to TRBD1. The CDR3 consists of 13 residues. Germline V gives CDR1 MNHEY, CDR2 SVGAGI. After removal of 6 bases from V and 1 base from J, the junction contained 3 bases not matched to a gene. As DNA, the CDR3 is TGTGCCAGCAGACCACAGGGGTCCTACGAGCAGTACTTC. It specifies CASRPQGSYEQYF.

The V and J genes are TRBV5-1 and TRBJ2-5; 8 bases match TRBD1. With 4 bases clipped from V and 5 bases from J, the junction kept 7 bases outside the gene matches. CDR3 length equals 14 residues. Germline lookup yields CDR1 SGHRS and CDR2 YFSETQ. The CDR3 spells CASSTWTGQETQYF. The DNA of the CDR3 is TGCGCCAGCAGCACATGGACAGGGCAGGAGACCCAGTACTTC.

This chain connects TRBV5-1 to TRBJ2-5; 7 bases are a match to TRBD2. The CDR3 has 16 amino acids. J gave up 4 bases and V 0 bases, and 9 bases lay outside the gene matches. Germline CDR1 is SGHRS and CDR2 is YFSETQ. This CDR3 is CASSLGGGSGGETQYF. CDR3 sequence (DNA): TGCGCCAGCAGCTTGGGAGGCGGGAGTGGGGGAGAGACCCAGTACTTC.

As DNA, the CDR3 is TGTGCCTGGAGGACAGGGGCTAGAGAGACCCAGTACTTC. It is translated as CAWRTGARETQYF. The V gene is TRBV30, the J gene TRBJ2-5; 8 bases match TRBD1. Germline CDR1 is GTSNPN and CDR2 is SVGIG (reference sequence). There are 13 residues in the CDR3. With 3 bases clipped from V and 4 bases from J, the junction kept 4 bases outside the gene matches. Combining the CDR3 with reference TRBV30 and TRBJ2-5 gives the whole variable domain SQTIHQWPATLVQPVGSPLSLECTVEGTSNPNLYWYRQAAGRGLQLLFYSVGIGQISSEVPQNLSASRPQDRQFILSSKKLLLSDSGFYLCAWRTGARETQYFGPGTRLLVL.

J is TRBJ2-1 and V is TRBV5-6; 10 bases match TRBD2. Trimming removed 4 bases from V and 15 bases from J; junction bases left unmatched: 13. The CDR3 consists of 14 residues. Per germline, CDR1 SGHDT and CDR2 YYEEEE. The CDR3 loop reads CASSTNPLAGGPFF. The CDR3 DNA reads TGTGCCAGCAGCACGAACCCCTTAGCGGGAGGTCCGTTCTTC. Looking up the rest from reference TRBV5-6 and TRBJ2-1 gives the full variable domain: DAGVTQSPTHLIKTRGQQVTLRCSPKSGHDTVSWYQQALGQGPQFIFQYYEEEERQRGNFPDRFSGHQFPNYSSELNVNALLLGDSALYLCASSTNPLAGGPFFGPGTRLTVL.

The chain joins TRBV4-3 to TRBJ1-1, with D hard to call. The germline V and J ends were trimmed by 4 bases and 2 bases, with 14 bases remaining between them. CDR1 and CDR2 from the germline V gene are LGHNA and YSLEER. The CDR3 runs 15 residues. This chain's CDR3 is CASSLQAAANTEAFF. In nucleotides, the CDR3 is TGCGCCAGCAGCCTCCAGGCGGCAGCCAACACTGAAGCTTTCTTT.

This chain links TRBV23-1 with TRBJ2-5; unclear D gene. TRBV23-1 carries the ORF label, with uncertain function. The CDR3 sequence is 13 residues long. V dropped 4 bases and J dropped 0 bases, with 6 bases sitting between them. The CDR3 region is CASSLGYQETQYF. In nucleotides, the CDR3 is TGCGCCAGCAGTCTGGGTTACCAAGAGACCCAGTACTTC.

Written as DNA, the CDR3 is TGCAGCGGCCGGCTAGGGAACACTGAAGCTTTCTTT. Translation: CSGRLGNTEAFF. The genes are TRBV29-1 and TRBJ1-1; D not certain. The V end was cut by 7 bases, the J end by 1 base, with 10 bases between. Looked up from germline, CDR1 is SQVTM and CDR2 is ANQGSEA. The CDR3 sequence is 12 residues long.

The chain uses TRBV6-5 and TRBJ1-5; D is undetermined. Germline V lookup: CDR1 MNHEY, CDR2 SVGAGI. V shed 6 bases and J shed 5 bases, with 11 bases lying between them. The CDR3 has 13 residues. CDR3 nucleotides: TGTGCCAGCAGCGAGGAGTTGGATCAGCCCCAGCATTTT. It translates to CASSEELDQPQHF.

This clone was seen just once. V is TRBV5-4 and J is TRBJ2-5; D is perhaps TRBD2 (5 bases). This CDR3 comprises 13 residues. V lost 2 bases and J lost 5, with 10 bases in between. Germline V gives CDR1 SGHNT, CDR2 YYREEE (reference sequence). For the CDR3, the DNA is TGTGCCAGCAGCTTCCGGGGTGGGGAGACCCAGTACTTC. Residues: CASSFRGGETQYF.

The chain combines TRBV7-9 with TRBJ2-3; the match to TRBD2 covers 10 bases. The germline V gene has CDR1 SEHNR and CDR2 FQNEAQ (reference sequence). V gave up 2 bases and J gave up 5 bases; unmatched junction bases: 7. This CDR3 is 16 amino acids long. CDR3 amino acids: CASSLSLAGAVDTQYF. In DNA, the CDR3 is TGTGCCAGCAGCTTAAGTCTAGCGGGAGCCGTAGATACGCAGTATTTT. Full variable domain (outside the CDR3, taken from reference TRBV7-9 and TRBJ2-3): DTGVSQNPRHKITKRGQNVTFRCDPISEHNRLYWYRQTLGQGPEFLTYFQNEAQLEKSRLLSDRFSAERPKGSFSTLEIQRTEQGDSAMYLCASSLSLAGAVDTQYFGPGTRLTVL.